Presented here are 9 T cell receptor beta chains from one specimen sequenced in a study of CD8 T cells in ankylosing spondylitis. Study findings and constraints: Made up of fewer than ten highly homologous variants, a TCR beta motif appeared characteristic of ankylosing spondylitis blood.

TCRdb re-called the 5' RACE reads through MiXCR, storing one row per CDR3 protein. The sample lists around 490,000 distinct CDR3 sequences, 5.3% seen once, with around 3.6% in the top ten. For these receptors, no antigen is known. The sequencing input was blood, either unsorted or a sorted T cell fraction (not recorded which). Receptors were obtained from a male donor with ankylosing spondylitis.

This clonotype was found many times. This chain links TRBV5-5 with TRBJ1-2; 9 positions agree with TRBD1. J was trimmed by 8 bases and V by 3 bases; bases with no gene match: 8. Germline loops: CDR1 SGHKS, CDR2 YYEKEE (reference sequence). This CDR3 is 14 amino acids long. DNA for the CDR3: TGTGCCAGCAGCTCGCCGGGACAGGGCTCAGGCTACACCTTC. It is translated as CASSSPGQGSGYTF.

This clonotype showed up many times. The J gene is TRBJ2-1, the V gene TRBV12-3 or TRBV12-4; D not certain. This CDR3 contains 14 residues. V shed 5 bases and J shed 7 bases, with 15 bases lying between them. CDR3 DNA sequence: TGTGCCAGCAGTCGCACAAGGTTCGGGAATGAGCAGTTCTTC. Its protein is CASSRTRFGNEQFF.

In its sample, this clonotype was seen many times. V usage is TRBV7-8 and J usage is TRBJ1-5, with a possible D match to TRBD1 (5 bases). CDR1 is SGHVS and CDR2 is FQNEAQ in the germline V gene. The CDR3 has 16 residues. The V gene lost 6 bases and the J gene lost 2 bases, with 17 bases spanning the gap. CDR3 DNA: TGTGCCAGCAGTCCGAACGGGGGGAATGGCAATCAGCCCCAGCATTTT. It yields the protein CASSPNGGNGNQPQHF. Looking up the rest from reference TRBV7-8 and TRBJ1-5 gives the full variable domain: GAGVSQSPRYKVAKRGQDVALRCDPISGHVSLFWYQQALGQGPEFLTYFQNEAQLDKSGLPSDRFFAERPEGSVSTLKIQRTQQEDSAVYLCASSPNGGNGNQPQHFGDGTRLSIL.

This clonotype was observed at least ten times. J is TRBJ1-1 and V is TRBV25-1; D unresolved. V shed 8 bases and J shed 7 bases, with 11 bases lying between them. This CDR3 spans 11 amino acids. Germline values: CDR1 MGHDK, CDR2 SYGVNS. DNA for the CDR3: TGTGCCAGCGGCCGGGGTCGTGAAGCTTTCTTT. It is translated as CASGRGREAFF.

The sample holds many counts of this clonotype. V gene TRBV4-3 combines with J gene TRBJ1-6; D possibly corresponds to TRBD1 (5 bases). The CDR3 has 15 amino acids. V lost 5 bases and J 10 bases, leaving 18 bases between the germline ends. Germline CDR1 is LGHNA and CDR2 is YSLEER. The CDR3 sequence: CASSYKGRGGSPLHF. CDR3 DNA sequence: TGCGCCAGCAGCTACAAGGGAAGGGGTGGGTCACCCCTCCACTTT.

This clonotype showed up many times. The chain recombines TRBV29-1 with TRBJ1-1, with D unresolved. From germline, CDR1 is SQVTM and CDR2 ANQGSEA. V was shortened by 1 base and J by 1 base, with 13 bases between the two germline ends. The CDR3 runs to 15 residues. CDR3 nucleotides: TGCAGCGTTGAAGGGACGTTCAGAACGAACACTGAAGCTTTCTTT. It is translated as CSVEGTFRTNTEAFF.

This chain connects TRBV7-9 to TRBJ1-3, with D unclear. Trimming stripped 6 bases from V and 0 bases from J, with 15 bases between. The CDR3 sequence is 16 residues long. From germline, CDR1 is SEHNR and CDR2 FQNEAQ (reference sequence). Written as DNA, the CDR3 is TGTGCCAGCAGACCTTTGGAGCTTCCCTCTGGAAACACCATATATTTT. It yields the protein CASRPLELPSGNTIYF.

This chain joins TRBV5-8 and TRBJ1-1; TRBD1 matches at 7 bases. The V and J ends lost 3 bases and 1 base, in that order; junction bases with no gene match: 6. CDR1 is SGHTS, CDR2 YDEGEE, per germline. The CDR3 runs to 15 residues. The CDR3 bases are TGTGCCAGCAGCTCGTCGGGACAGTCGAACACTGAAGCTTTCTTT. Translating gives CASSSSGQSNTEAFF.

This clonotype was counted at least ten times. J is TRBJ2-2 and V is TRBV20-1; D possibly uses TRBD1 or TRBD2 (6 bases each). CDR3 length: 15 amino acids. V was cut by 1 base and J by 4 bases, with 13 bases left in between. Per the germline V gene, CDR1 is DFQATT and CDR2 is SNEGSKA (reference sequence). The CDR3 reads CSARVGGRGTGELFF. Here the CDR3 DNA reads TGCAGTGCTAGAGTCGGGGGCAGGGGCACCGGGGAGCTGTTTTTT.